The clone carrying this T cell receptor (beta chain) was recorded only once. The data stem from a study of radiation and T cells in renal cell carcinoma. Method: immunoSEQ multiplex PCR; TCRdb's copy keeps in-frame clones and lacks some. This table holds 87,000 or so clones, approximately 86% found once. V trimming: 5 bases; J trimming: 7 bases; junction bases outside the gene matches: 2. There are 14 residues in the CDR3. Per germline, CDR1 MGHRA and CDR2 YSYEKL. Sample time point: baseline pretreatment blood. Treatment denoted: 15 Gy SBRT to primary tumor, nephrectomy 4 weeks later. Source: blood, taken from a patient whose treatment included radiotherapy and nephrectomy. The receptor was derived from a man between 45 and 60 years old with renal cell carcinoma. The V call is TRBV4-1, the J call TRBJ2-1, with 13 nucleotides matching TRBD2. The CDR3 region is CASSWTSGRNEQFF. The CDR3 DNA reads as TGCGCCAGCAGCTGGACTAGCGGGAGAAATGAGCAGTTCTTC.